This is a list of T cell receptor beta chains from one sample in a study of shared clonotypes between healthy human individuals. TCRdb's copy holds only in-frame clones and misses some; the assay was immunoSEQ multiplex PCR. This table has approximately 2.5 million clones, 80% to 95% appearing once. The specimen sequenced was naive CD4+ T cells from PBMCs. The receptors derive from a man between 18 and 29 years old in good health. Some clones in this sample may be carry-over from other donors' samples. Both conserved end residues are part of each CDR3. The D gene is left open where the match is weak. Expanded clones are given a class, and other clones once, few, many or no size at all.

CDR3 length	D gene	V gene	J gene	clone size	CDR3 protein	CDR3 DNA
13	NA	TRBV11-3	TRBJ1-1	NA	CASSLKGNTEAFF	TGTGCCAGCAGCTTGAAGGGGAACACTGAAGCTTTCTTT
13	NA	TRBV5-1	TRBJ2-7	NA	CASSLGQGNEQYF	TGCGCCAGCAGCTTGGGTCAGGGCAACGAGCAGTACTTC
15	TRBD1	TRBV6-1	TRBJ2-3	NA	CASIYRDRVSDTQYF	TGTGCCAGCATTTATAGGGACAGGGTCTCAGATACGCAGTATTTT
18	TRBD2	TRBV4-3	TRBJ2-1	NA	CASSQGMTSGKGITEQFF	TGCGCCAGCAGCCAGGGAATGACTAGCGGGAAAGGCATCACTGAGCAGTTCTTC
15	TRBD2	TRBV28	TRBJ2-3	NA	CASTLPGPGGDTQYF	TGTGCCAGCACCCTGCCGGGACCCGGGGGGGATACGCAGTATTTT
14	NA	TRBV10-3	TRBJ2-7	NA	CAISAETNSYEQYF	TGTGCCATCAGTGCGGAGACTAATTCCTACGAGCAGTACTTC
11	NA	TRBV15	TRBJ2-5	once	CATQGSWTQYF	TGTGCCACGCAGGGTTCGTGGACCCAGTACTTC
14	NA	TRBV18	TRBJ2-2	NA	CASSPSMDTGELFF	TGTGCCAGCTCACCAAGTATGGACACCGGGGAGCTGTTTTTT
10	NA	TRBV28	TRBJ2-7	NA	CASRGGEQYF	TGTGCCAGCAGGGGGGGCGAGCAGTACTTC
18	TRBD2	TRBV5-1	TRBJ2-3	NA	CASSLVGLAGRGADTQYF	TGCGCCAGCAGCTTGGTTGGGCTAGCGGGAAGAGGGGCAGATACGCAGTATTTT
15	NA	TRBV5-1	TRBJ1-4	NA	CASSLANGSPEGLFF	TGCGCCAGCAGCTTGGCGAATGGCAGTCCCGAGGGACTGTTTTTT
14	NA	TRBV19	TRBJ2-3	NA	CASSSRLSTDTQYF	TGTGCCAGTAGTAGCAGGTTAAGCACAGATACGCAGTATTTT
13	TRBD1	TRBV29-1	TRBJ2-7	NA	CSATDRVGYEQYF	TGCAGCGCAACGGACAGGGTCGGGTACGAGCAGTACTTC
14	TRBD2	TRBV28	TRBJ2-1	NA	CASNTREVYNEQFF	TGTGCCAGCAACACTCGGGAGGTTTACAATGAGCAGTTCTTC
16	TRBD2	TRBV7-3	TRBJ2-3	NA	CASSLISGRVTDTQYF	TGTGCCAGCAGCTTAATTAGCGGGAGGGTAACAGATACGCAGTATTTT
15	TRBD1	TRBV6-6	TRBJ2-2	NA	CASSSTGANTGELFF	TGTGCCAGCAGTTCTACAGGGGCGAACACCGGGGAGCTGTTTTTT
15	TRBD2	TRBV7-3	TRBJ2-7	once	CASSLGSGRVYEQYF	TGTGCCAGCAGCTTAGGTAGCGGGAGGGTTTACGAGCAGTACTTC
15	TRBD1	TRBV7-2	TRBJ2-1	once	CASSLGQGGHNEQFF	TGTGCCAGCAGCCTGGGACAGGGAGGACACAATGAGCAGTTCTTC
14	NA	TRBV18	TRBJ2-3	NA	CASSPPSSTDTQYF	TGTGCCAGCTCACCACCTTCCAGCACAGATACGCAGTATTTT
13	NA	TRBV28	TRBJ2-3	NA	CASREGLVDTQYF	TGTGCCAGCAGGGAGGGCCTGGTGGATACGCAGTATTTT
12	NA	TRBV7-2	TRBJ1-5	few	CASSSNNQPQHF	TGTGCCAGCAGCTCTAACAATCAGCCCCAGCATTTT
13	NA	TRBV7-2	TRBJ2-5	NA	CASSLVTGETQYF	TGTGCCAGCAGCTTAGTGACGGGGGAGACCCAGTACTTC
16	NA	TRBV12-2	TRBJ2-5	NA	CASRFGLYSTKETQYF	TGTGCAAGTCGCTTTGGGTTGTATAGCACCAAAGAGACCCAGTACTTC
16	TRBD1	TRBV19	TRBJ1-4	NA	CASSDWDRGYDEKLFF	TGTGCCAGTAGTGACTGGGACAGGGGATACGATGAAAAACTGTTTTTT